This T cell receptor beta chain comes out of a study of blood T cell repertoires in COVID-19. On the study more broadly: T cells, B-cell-depleted T cells, or PBMCs supplied cDNA or gDNA.

Here immunoSEQ multiplex PCR was the method, and the copy in TCRdb shows in-frame clones only, minus some. The sample includes 100,000 or so clones, 65% to 90% of them seen just once. The CDR3 is made up of 15 amino acids. Germline assignment: CDR1 SEHNR and CDR2 FQNEAQ (reference sequence). V lost 1 base, J lost 5 bases, and 5 bases stayed unmatched. The cohort comprised adults aged roughly 18 to 100 years residing in around 25 US areas. Assignments of participants to cohorts depended upon their own reported clinical history. Sample: PBMCs or T cells enriched from blood (not recorded which). The source of this sequence is a woman in her fifties or sixties who had recovered from COVID-19. This rearrangement joins TRBV7-9 to TRBJ2-1, with 7 bases lining up with TRBD2. DNA of the CDR3: TGTGCCAGCAGCTTAGGCGCGGGAGACAACAATGAGCAGTTCTTC. This encodes CASSLGAGDNNEQFF.